The clone carrying this T cell receptor beta chain was seen only once. Its antigen remains unknown. These data are taken from a study of chemoradiotherapy in HPV16-positive cancers. Regarding the study as a whole: Candidate HPV-specific clones and E7-related TCR motifs grew in tumor during treatment.

Repeated repertoire sampling spanned the course of chemoradiotherapy. In germline, CDR1 is ENHRY, CDR2 SYGVKD. The CDR3 totals 13 residues. V shed 1 base and J shed 8 bases, with 11 bases lying between them. The table came from immunoSEQ multiplex PCR; TCRdb's copy has only in-frame clones and leaves some out. The table lists some 16,000 clones, approximately 79% of them singletons. The material was obtained from a patient who underwent chemoradiotherapy. The genes are TRBV10-3 and TRBJ1-2; weak D call: TRBD1 (6 bases). This clonotype was obtained from a human donor with HPV-associated anogenital cancer. The CDR3 DNA follows: TGTGCCATCAGTGAGTTGCACAGGGACGGCTACACCTTC. It yields the protein CAISELHRDGYTF.